This TCR beta chain was retrieved from a study of CD8+CD57+ T cells in acquired aplastic anemia. Whole-study context: Sorted CD4+ and CD8+ cells yielded around 3.2 ug of DNA on average.

Sequencing was done on patients that had shown CD8+CD57+ cell expansion by flow cytometry. The patients all had a severe acquired aplastic anemia diagnosis. Both TCR beta VDJ combination and CDR3 sequence profiling were carried out. Genomic DNA was the template for this profiling. TCRdb fed the reads into MiXCR, producing one record per CDR3 protein. This table has a few hundred thousand distinct CDR3 sequences, almost 50% appearing once. The CDR3 consists of 14 residues. Germline CDR1 is LGHNA and CDR2 is YSLEER. Trimming left V 5 bases short and J 1 base short, with 11 bases between. The V gene is TRBV4-3, the J gene TRBJ1-1; D is unclear. Sequenced material: sorted CD4+, CD8+, or CD8+CD57+ T cells (not recorded which) from PBMCs. The sequence was collected from a human donor with aplastic anemia. The CDR3 nucleotides read TGCGCCAGCAGCACCGGACTCTCGAACACTGAAGCTTTCTTT. Protein product: CASSTGLSNTEAFF.